Following are 24 T cell receptor beta chains from one sample sequenced in a study of OX40 agonist ivuxolimab in advanced cancers. Method: immunoSEQ multiplex PCR; TCRdb's copy keeps in-frame clones and lacks some. In the table there are approximately 52,000 clones, around 74% of which are singletons. The sequencing used CD4+ or CD8+ T cells sorted from blood, collected in a trial of the OX40 agonist ivuxolimab. Receptor source: an adult with an advanced solid tumor such as melanoma, head and neck, liver or kidney cancer.

The gene calls are TRBV5-1 and TRBJ2-3, with TRBD2 identical over 8 bases. V was clipped by 0 bases and J by 8 bases; unmatched bases: 8. CDR1 SGHRS and CDR2 YFSETQ come from the germline V gene. The CDR3 is 15 residues long. The CDR3 reads CASSLADLAGVTQYF. CDR3 in DNA: TGCGCCAGCAGCTTGGCCGACCTAGCGGGCGTTACGCAGTATTTT.

This clone is medium-sized (0.01 to 0.1%) in the sample. This chain links TRBV11-1 with TRBJ2-7; TRBD1 might be the D (7 bases). This CDR3 is 15 amino acids long. Per germline, CDR1 SGHAT and CDR2 FQDESV (reference sequence). Between the trimmed V and J ends, which lost 5 bases and 5 bases, there was a span of 19 bases. Here the CDR3 reads CASSVRAAGGHEQYF. CDR3 sequence (DNA): TGTGCCAGCAGCGTTAGGGCAGCAGGGGGGCACGAGCAGTACTTC.

This clone was seen a single time. This chain links TRBV6-1 with TRBJ1-5; D remains unclear. Germline V gives CDR1 MNHNS, CDR2 SASEGT. V was clipped by 8 bases and J by 1 base, with 9 bases between them. CDR3 length equals 13 residues. The CDR3 DNA sequence: TGTGCCAGCTGCCCTGGGAGCAATCAGCCCCAGCATTTT. Residues: CASCPGSNQPQHF.

V gene TRBV5-1 combines with J gene TRBJ1-1; 7 bases line up with TRBD1. The J segment lost 1 base and the V segment lost 4 bases, leaving 4 bases of the junction unmatched. The germline gives CDR1 SGHRS, CDR2 YFSETQ. The CDR3 contains 14 residues. The CDR3: CASSRRQGNTEAFF. The CDR3 DNA reads TGCGCCAGCAGCAGGCGACAGGGGAACACTGAAGCTTTCTTT.

This chain connects TRBV7-2 to TRBJ1-6, with D maybe TRBD1 (5 bases). CDR1 is SGHTA and CDR2 is FQGNSA in the germline V gene. The V and J ends lost 6 bases and 10 bases respectively, with 22 bases between them. The CDR3 is made up of 16 amino acids. The CDR3 coding sequence is TGTGCCAGCAGGTTGGCGGGCTACGCAGGGAGATCACCCCTCCACTTT. Encoded protein: CASRLAGYAGRSPLHF.

The J gene is TRBJ1-1, the V gene TRBV11-2; possibly TRBD1 for D (5 bases). CDR3 length: 14 amino acids. V lost 3 bases and J 0 bases, leaving 8 bases between the germline ends. Germline assignment: CDR1 SGHAT and CDR2 FQNNGV. CDR3 residues: CASSLTEMNTEAFF. In DNA, the CDR3 is TGTGCCAGCAGCTTGACAGAAATGAACACTGAAGCTTTCTTT.

This sequence joins TRBV13 and TRBJ1-2; 7 bases align to TRBD1. This CDR3 comprises 14 residues. CDR1 is PRHDT, CDR2 FYEKMQ, per germline (reference sequence). J gave up 2 bases and V 5 bases, and 5 bases lay outside the gene matches. The CDR3 bases are TGTGCCAGCAGCGCCTTACAGGGGAACTATGGCTACACCTTC. As protein: CASSALQGNYGYTF.

V and J are TRBV9 and TRBJ1-4; 7 bases align to TRBD1. J was trimmed by 0 bases and V by 4 bases; bases with no gene match: 6. Germline lookup yields CDR1 SGDLS and CDR2 YYNGEE. The CDR3 runs to 16 residues. The CDR3: CASSPRQGSTNEKLFF. In nucleotides, the CDR3 is TGTGCCAGCAGCCCGCGACAGGGATCAACTAATGAAAAACTGTTTTTT.

The chain joins TRBV30 to TRBJ1-5; D is possibly TRBD1 (5 bases). V gave up 1 base and J gave up 10 bases, with 20 bases separating them. This CDR3 region has 15 residues. CDR1 is GTSNPN, CDR2 SVGIG, per germline (reference sequence). This CDR3 is CAWSATGAMGIPQHF. CDR3 DNA: TGTGCCTGGAGTGCTACCGGGGCTATGGGGATTCCCCAGCATTTT.

The count of this clone is one. V and J are TRBV20-1 and TRBJ1-1; D remains ambiguous. CDR3 size: 9 residues. CDR1 and CDR2 from the germline V gene are DFQATT and SNEGSKA (reference sequence). The V end was cut by 5 bases, the J end by 6 bases, with 4 bases between. The CDR3 DNA reads TGCAGTGCTCACCCTGAAGCTTTCTTT. The encoded protein is CSAHPEAFF.

The V call is TRBV4-1, the J call TRBJ2-5; TRBD1 agrees at 8 bases. The CDR3 runs 16 residues. Germline lookup yields CDR1 MGHRA and CDR2 YSYEKL. V trimming: 0 bases; J trimming: 4 bases; junction bases outside the gene matches: 7. The CDR3 DNA follows: TGCGCCAGCAGCCAAGACAGGACAGGGTGGGGAGAGACCCAGTACTTC. Its protein is CASSQDRTGWGETQYF.

The chain couples TRBV20-1 to TRBJ2-7, with 7 bases identical to TRBD2. The CDR3 sequence is 11 residues long. V lost 5 bases to trimming and J lost 11 bases; unmatched junction nucleotides: 9. Germline V lookup: CDR1 DFQATT, CDR2 SNEGSKA (reference sequence). For the CDR3, the DNA is TGCAGTGCTGCCGATGGGAGGGGCAAGTACTTC. This codes for CSAADGRGKYF.

This clone was seen a few times. The chain recombines TRBV19 with TRBJ2-1, with 10 bases fitting TRBD1. Germline-derived CDR1 and CDR2 are LNHDA and SQIVND (reference sequence). V trimming: 3 bases; J trimming: 10 bases; junction bases outside the gene matches: 6. The CDR3 spans 14 residues. Written as DNA, the CDR3 is TGTGCCAGTAGTATGACAGGGGGCGCGGGGGAGCAGTTCTTC. Amino acid sequence: CASSMTGGAGEQFF.

This chain connects TRBV9 to TRBJ1-2; 10 bases agree with TRBD1. Looked up from germline, CDR1 is SGDLS and CDR2 is YYNGEE. The J segment lost 7 bases and the V segment lost 4 bases, leaving 19 bases of the junction unmatched. This CDR3 contains 18 residues. In DNA, the CDR3 is TGTGCCAGCAGCTTCGGGCCCCCGACAGGGGGCTTGTCTTTTGGCTACACCTTC. As protein: CASSFGPPTGGLSFGYTF.

The V and J genes are TRBV7-2 and TRBJ1-5; D uncertain. The CDR3 consists of 15 residues. V was trimmed by 1 base and J by 3 bases, leaving 10 bases between them. Germline loops: CDR1 SGHTA, CDR2 FQGNSA. CDR3 DNA sequence: TGTGCCAGCAGCTTAGGGTCAGGACTCAATCAGCCCCAGCATTTT. Its translation is CASSLGSGLNQPQHF.

This sequence joins TRBV7-9 and TRBJ2-1; 11 nucleotides agree with TRBD2. This CDR3 spans 15 amino acids. Losses at the gene ends were 4 bases for V and 2 bases for J; bases not matched to a gene: 1. CDR1 is SEHNR, CDR2 FQNEAQ, per germline (reference sequence). CDR3 in amino acids: CASSSSGGTYNEQFF. DNA of the CDR3: TGTGCCAGCAGCTCTAGCGGGGGGACCTACAATGAGCAGTTCTTC.

This clone was counted once. The chain employs TRBV10-3 and TRBJ2-3; 11 positions match TRBD2. The J segment lost 4 bases and the V segment lost 10 bases, leaving 10 bases of the junction unmatched. Germline values: CDR1 ENHRY, CDR2 SYGVKD. This CDR3 is 15 amino acids long. Here the CDR3 reads CASRSLAGGPDTQYF. In DNA, the CDR3 is TGTGCCAGCCGATCCTTAGCGGGAGGGCCAGATACGCAGTATTTT.

This rearrangement joins TRBV11-3 to TRBJ2-7; D gene ambiguous. Germline CDR1 and CDR2: SGHNT and YENEEA. Trimming left V 1 base short and J 4 bases short, with 8 bases between. This CDR3 region has 13 residues. Here the CDR3 DNA reads TGTGCCAGCAGCTTAGGATGGCGGTACGAGCAGTACTTC. It yields the protein CASSLGWRYEQYF.

This clone occurred a few times. The V and J genes are TRBV29-1 and TRBJ1-1; 8 nucleotides align to TRBD1. The CDR3 extends over 11 amino acids. CDR1 and CDR2 from the germline V gene are SQVTM and ANQGSEA. J gave up 10 bases and V 6 bases, and 7 bases lay outside the gene matches. CDR3 amino acids: CSVQGAGSAFF. DNA for the CDR3: TGCAGCGTCCAGGGGGCGGGTTCAGCTTTCTTT.

This chain joins TRBV7-8 and TRBJ1-1; TRBD1 might be the D (5 bases). Germline V gene sequence: CDR1 SGHVS, CDR2 FQNEAQ. Trimming pared 0 bases from V and 4 bases from J, leaving 15 bases between. This CDR3 is 16 amino acids long. The CDR3 reads CASSLALGRGSTEAFF. Here the CDR3 DNA reads TGTGCCAGCAGCTTAGCTTTGGGACGGGGATCCACTGAAGCTTTCTTT.

The V call is TRBV5-4, the J call TRBJ2-7; 10 nucleotides agree with TRBD1. CDR3 size: 15 residues. J lost 7 bases, V lost 4 bases, and 11 bases had no gene match. Germline V lookup: CDR1 SGHNT, CDR2 YYREEE (reference sequence). The CDR3 protein is CASSGGQGVLGEQYF. For the CDR3, the DNA is TGTGCCAGCAGCGGCGGACAGGGGGTCCTAGGAGAGCAGTACTTC.

J is TRBJ2-4 and V is TRBV7-8; the D is unclear. Looked up from germline, CDR1 is SGHVS and CDR2 is FQNEAQ. The CDR3 consists of 16 residues. V was clipped by 1 base and J by 0 bases, with 10 bases between them. The CDR3 region has the DNA TGTGCCAGCAGCTTAGTCGGTAACCTAGCCAAAAACATTCAGTACTTC. Its protein product is CASSLVGNLAKNIQYF. Using reference TRBV7-8 and TRBJ2-4 for the parts outside the CDR3, the full variable domain is GAGVSQSPRYKVAKRGQDVALRCDPISGHVSLFWYQQALGQGPEFLTYFQNEAQLDKSGLPSDRFFAERPEGSVSTLKIQRTQQEDSAVYLCASSLVGNLAKNIQYFGAGTRLSVL.

The chain joins TRBV6-4 to TRBJ1-1; tentatively, D is TRBD1 (5 bases). From germline, CDR1 is MRHNA and CDR2 SNTAGT. With 3 bases removed from V and 5 bases from J, the gap between germline ends came to 10 bases. CDR3 length: 13 residues. CDR3 DNA: TGTGCCAGCAGTGAATCCTGGGGGACTGAAGCTTTCTTT. Protein product: CASSESWGTEAFF.

CDR3 amino acids: CASSTGLLGGYTF. In nucleotides, the CDR3 is TGTGCCAGTAGTACGGGACTTCTAGGGGGCTACACCTTC. The V gene is TRBV19, the J gene TRBJ1-2; weak D call: TRBD1 (5 bases). There are 13 residues in the CDR3. Germline CDR1 reads LNHDA; CDR2 reads SQIVND (reference sequence). V gave up 4 bases and J gave up 8 bases, with 14 bases separating them.